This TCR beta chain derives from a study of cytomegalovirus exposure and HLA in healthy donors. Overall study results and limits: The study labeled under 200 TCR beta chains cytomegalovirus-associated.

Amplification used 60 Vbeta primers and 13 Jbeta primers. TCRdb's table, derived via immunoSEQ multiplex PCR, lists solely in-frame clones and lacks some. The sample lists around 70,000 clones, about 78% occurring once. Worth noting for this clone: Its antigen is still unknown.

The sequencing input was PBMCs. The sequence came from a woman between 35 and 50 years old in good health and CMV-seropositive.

The CDR3, as DNA: TGTGCCAGCTCATCACGACAGGGGGCGCAAAAAGTGATCACTGAAGCTTTCTTT. It translates to CASSSRQGAQKVITEAFF. V and J are TRBV18 and TRBJ1-1; 10 nucleotides align to TRBD1. There are 18 residues in the CDR3. The V gene's germline CDR1 is KGHSH and CDR2 LQKENI. The V gene end was trimmed by 5 bases and the J gene end by 4 bases; junction bases not matched to a gene: 16.